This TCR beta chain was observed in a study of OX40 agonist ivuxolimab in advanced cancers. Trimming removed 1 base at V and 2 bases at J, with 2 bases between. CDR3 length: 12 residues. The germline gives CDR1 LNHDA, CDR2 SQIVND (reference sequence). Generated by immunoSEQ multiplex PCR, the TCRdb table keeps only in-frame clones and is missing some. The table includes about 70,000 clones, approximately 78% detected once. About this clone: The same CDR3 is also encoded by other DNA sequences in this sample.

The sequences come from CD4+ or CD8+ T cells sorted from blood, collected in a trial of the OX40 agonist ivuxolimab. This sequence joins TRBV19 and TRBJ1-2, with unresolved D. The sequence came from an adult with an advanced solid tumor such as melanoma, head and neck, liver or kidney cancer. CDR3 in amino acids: CASSIANYGYTF. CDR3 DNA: TGTGCCAGTAGTATAGCAAACTATGGCTACACCTTC.